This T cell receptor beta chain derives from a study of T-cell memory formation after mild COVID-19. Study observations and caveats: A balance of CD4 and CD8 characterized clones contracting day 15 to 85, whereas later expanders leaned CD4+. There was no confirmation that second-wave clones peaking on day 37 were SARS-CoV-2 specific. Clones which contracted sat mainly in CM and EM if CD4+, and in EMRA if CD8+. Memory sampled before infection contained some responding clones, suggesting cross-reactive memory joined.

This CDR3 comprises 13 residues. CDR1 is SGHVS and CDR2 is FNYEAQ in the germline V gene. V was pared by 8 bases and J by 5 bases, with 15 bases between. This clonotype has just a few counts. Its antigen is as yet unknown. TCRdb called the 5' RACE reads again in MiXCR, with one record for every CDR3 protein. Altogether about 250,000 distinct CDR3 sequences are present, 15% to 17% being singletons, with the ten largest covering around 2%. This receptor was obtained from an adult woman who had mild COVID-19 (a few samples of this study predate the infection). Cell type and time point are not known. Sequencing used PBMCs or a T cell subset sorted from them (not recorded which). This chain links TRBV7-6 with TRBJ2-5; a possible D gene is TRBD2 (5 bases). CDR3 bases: TGTGCCAGCTCCCAGCGCGAGCGGGAGACCCAGTACTTC. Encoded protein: CASSQRERETQYF.